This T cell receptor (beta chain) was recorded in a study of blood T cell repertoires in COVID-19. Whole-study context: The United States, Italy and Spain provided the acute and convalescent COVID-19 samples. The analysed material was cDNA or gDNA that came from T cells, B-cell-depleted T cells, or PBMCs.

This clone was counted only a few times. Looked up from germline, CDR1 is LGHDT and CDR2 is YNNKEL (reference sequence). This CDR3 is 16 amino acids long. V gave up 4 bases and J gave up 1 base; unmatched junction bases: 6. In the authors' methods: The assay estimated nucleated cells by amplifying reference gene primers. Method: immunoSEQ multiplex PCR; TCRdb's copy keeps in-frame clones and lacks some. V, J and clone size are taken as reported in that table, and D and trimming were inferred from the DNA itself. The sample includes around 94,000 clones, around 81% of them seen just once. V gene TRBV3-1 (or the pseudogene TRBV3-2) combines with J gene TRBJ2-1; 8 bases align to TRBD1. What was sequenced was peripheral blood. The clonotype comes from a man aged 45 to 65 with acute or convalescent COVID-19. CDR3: CASSLRTGLSYNEQFF. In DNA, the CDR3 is TGTGCCAGCAGCCTCAGGACAGGGCTATCCTACAATGAGCAGTTCTTC.